This TCR beta chain was sequenced in a study of blood T cell repertoires in COVID-19. At the level of the study: Italy, Spain and the United States were the sources of the convalescent and acute COVID-19 samples. T cells, B-cell-depleted T cells, or PBMCs provided the cDNA or gDNA that served as material.

Per the original methods: Estimation of nucleated cell counts was performed using reference gene primer amplification. Assay: immunoSEQ multiplex PCR; the TCRdb copy retains only in-frame clones and omits some. V, J and clone size are those of that table, while D and trimming were read from the DNA. The sample holds approximately 250,000 clones; around nine tenths are singletons and the top ten take around 1.5%. The CDR3 covers 16 residues. Looked up from germline, CDR1 is MNHNY and CDR2 is SVGAGI (reference sequence). The V and J ends lost 0 bases and 8 bases, in that order; junction bases with no gene match: 8.

This chain connects TRBV6-6 to TRBJ1-4, with 8 bases matching TRBD1. The TCR comes from a woman aged 55-70 years who had recovered from COVID-19. Sequencing used peripheral blood. CDR3 loop: CASSYSIQGVGEKLFF. CDR3 sequence (DNA): TGTGCCAGCAGTTACTCTATACAGGGGGTTGGAGAAAAACTGTTTTTT.